This TCR beta chain was sequenced in a study of blood T cell repertoires in COVID-19. The overall study: The United States, Italy and Spain supplied acute and convalescent COVID-19 samples. T cells, B-cell-depleted T cells, or PBMCs provided the cDNA or gDNA that served as material.

Per germline, CDR1 MNHEY and CDR2 SMNVEV (reference sequence). This CDR3 spans 18 amino acids. The V end was cut by 2 bases, the J end by 0 bases, with 17 bases between. In the original processing: How many nucleated cells were present was estimated from reference gene primer amplification. The repertoire was sequenced with immunoSEQ multiplex PCR; TCRdb's copy has only in-frame clones and lacks some. V and J calls and clone size are given by that table; D and trimming were obtained from the DNA. The data show 120,000 to 150,000 clones, 80% to 90% seen once. The rearrangement joins TRBV27 to TRBJ2-1; D possibly corresponds to TRBD2 (6 bases). This TCR was recovered from a woman aged 60-70 years with active COVID-19. The material sequenced was peripheral blood. The CDR3 reads CASSLLRDQTSSYNEQFF. Here the CDR3 DNA reads TGTGCCAGCAGTTTACTGAGAGACCAGACTAGCTCCTACAATGAGCAGTTCTTC.